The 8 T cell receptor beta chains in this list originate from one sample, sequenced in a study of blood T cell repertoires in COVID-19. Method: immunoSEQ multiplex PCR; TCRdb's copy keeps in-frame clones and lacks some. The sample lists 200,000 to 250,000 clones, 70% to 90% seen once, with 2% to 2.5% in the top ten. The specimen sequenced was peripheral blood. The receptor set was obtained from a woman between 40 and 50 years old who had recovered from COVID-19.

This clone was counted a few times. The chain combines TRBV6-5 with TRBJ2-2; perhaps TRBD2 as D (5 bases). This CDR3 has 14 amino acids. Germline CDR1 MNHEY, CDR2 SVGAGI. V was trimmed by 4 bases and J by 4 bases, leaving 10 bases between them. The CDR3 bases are TGTGCCAGCAGTTCGGGGTTGAGCACCGGGGAGCTGTTTTTT. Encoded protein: CASSSGLSTGELFF.

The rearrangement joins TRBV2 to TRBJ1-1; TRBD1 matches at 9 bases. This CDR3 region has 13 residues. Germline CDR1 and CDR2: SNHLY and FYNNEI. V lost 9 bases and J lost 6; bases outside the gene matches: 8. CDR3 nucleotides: TGTGCCAGGGGACAGGGTCGGGGTGCTGAAGCTTTCTTT. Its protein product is CARGQGRGAEAFF.

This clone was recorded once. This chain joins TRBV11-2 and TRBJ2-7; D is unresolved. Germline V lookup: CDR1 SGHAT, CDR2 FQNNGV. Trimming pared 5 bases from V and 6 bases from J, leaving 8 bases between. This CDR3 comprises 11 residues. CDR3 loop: CASSIEIEQYF. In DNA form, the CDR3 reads TGTGCCAGCAGCATTGAGATCGAGCAGTACTTC.

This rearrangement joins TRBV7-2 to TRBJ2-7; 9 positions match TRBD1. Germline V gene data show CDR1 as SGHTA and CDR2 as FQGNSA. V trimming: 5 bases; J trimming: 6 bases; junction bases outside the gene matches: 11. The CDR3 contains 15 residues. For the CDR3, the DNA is TGTGCCAGCAGCCCACCGGGACAGGGTTTCTCCGAGCAGTACTTC. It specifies CASSPPGQGFSEQYF.

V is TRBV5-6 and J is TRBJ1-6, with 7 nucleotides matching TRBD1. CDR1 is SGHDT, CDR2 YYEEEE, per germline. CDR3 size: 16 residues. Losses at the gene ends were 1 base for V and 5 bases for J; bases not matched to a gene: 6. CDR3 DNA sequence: TGTGCCAGCAGCTTGACACAGGGGCGAAATAATTCACCCCTCCACTTT. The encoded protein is CASSLTQGRNNSPLHF.

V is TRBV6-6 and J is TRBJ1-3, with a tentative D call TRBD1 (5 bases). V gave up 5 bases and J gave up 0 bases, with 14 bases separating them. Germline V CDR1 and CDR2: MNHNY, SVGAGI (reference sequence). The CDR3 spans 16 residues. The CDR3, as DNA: TGTGCCAGCAGTCGACAAACAGGCAGCTCTGGAAACACCATATATTTT. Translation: CASSRQTGSSGNTIYF.

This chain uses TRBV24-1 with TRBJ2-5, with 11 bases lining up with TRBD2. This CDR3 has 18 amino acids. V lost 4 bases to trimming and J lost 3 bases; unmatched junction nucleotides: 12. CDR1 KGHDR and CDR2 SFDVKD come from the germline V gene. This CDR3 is CATSDQGLAGSNKETQYF. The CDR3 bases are TGTGCCACCAGTGACCAAGGACTAGCGGGCTCAAACAAAGAGACCCAGTACTTC.

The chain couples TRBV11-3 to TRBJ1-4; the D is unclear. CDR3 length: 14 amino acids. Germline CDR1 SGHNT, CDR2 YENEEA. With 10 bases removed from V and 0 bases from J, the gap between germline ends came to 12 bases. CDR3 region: CATRGEATNEKLFF. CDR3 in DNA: TGTGCCACCAGAGGAGAGGCAACTAATGAAAAACTGTTTTTT. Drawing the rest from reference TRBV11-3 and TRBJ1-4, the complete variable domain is EAGVVQSPRYKIIEKKQPVAFWCNPISGHNTLYWYLQNLGQGPELLIRYENEEAVDDSQLPKDRFSAERLKGVDSTLKIQPAELGDSAVYLCATRGEATNEKLFFGSGTQLSVL.